This TCR beta chain is from a study of blood T cell repertoires in COVID-19. Study-wide background: From T cells, B-cell-depleted T cells, or PBMCs came the material, which was cDNA or gDNA.

Recruits, aged about 18 to 100 years, lived in about two dozen US areas. Cohort assignment relied on participant-reported clinical history. Cohort 3 donors counted as recovered after two negative PCRs, clearance, or resolved symptoms. Some clones are missing from TCRdb's copy, which holds only in-frame ones; the method was immunoSEQ multiplex PCR. Counted here are roughly 380,000 clones, roughly 87% occurring once; the ten biggest clones make up around 3%. CDR3 size: 15 residues. The germline gives CDR1 MDHEN, CDR2 SYDVKM. Points on this clone: One end of the junction does not line up with germline, which may come from a read error.

This sequence joins TRBV28 and TRBJ2-2; 8 bases agree with TRBD1. The TCR originated in a woman in her thirties who had recovered from COVID-19. Sequencing was carried out using PBMCs or T cells enriched from blood (not recorded which). In nucleotides, the CDR3 is TGTGCCAGCAGCAGACAGGGGAGGAACCCCGGGGAGCTGTTTTTT. Translated: CASSRQGRNPGELFF.